A selection of T cell receptor beta chains follows, all from one sample in a study of immune evolution from preneoplasia to lung adenocarcinoma. Assay: immunoSEQ multiplex PCR; the TCRdb copy retains only in-frame clones and omits some. Found here are some 11,000 clones, 78% of them singletons; the top ten hold less than 4%. Sequencing was performed on FFPE minimally invasive lung adenocarcinoma tissue. Receptors originate from a person aged 55 to 79 with lung adenocarcinoma. Each CDR3 is given without its conserved first and last residue. A D gene is named only where the DNA matches it firmly. The size of a clone is reported for some rows only, either as once, few or many, or as a class for expanded clones.

TRBD2	TRBV9	once	TRBJ2-2	ASSVGGGLADTGELF
.	TRBV21-1	.	TRBJ1-1	AARMYGAF
TRBD2	TRBV27	.	TRBJ2-5	ASRAASGGALETQY
TRBD1	TRBV18	few	TRBJ2-7	ASSRDRAYEQY
.	TRBV10-3	.	TRBJ1-3	AIRAGFSGNTIY
.	TRBV6-5	.	TRBJ2-7	APQLGVCSYEQY
TRBD2	TRBV30	.	TRBJ2-4	AWQTSGRAKNIQY
.	TRBV5-4	.	TRBJ1-1	ASSFIGWGTNTEAF
TRBD1	TRBV5-1	few	TRBJ1-6	ASSFTGADSPLH
.	TRBV29-1	once	TRBJ1-1	SVRGGTEAF
.	TRBV5-1	.	TRBJ2-1	ASKLGYETVYNEQF
.	TRBV5-5	.	TRBJ2-3	ASSLARLADPQY
.	TRBV10-1	.	TRBJ2-1	ASSESNSNEQF
.	TRBV5-1	.	TRBJ1-4	ASSSTGKGKLF
.	TRBV4-3	.	TRBJ2-7	ASSQELQGREQY
TRBD1	TRBV19	few	TRBJ2-7	ASSPRGGWNEQY
TRBD2	TRBV7-8	.	TRBJ2-1	ASSLVRREYNEQF
.	TRBV6-1	.	TRBJ2-3	ASSDRARTDTQY
.	TRBV19	.	TRBJ2-1	AIPGLYNEQF
.	TRBV9	.	TRBJ1-4	ASSSGGGDNEKLF
.	TRBV25-1	.	TRBJ2-7	ASSERVNEQY
.	TRBV28	few	TRBJ2-7	ASSVTGGQVLSYEQY
TRBD1	TRBV7-2	once	TRBJ2-7	ASSSRGQGSDEQY
TRBD1	TRBV28	.	TRBJ1-6	ASHPMGTGASPLH
.	TRBV27	.	TRBJ2-4	ASSSPQLAKNIQY
TRBD2	TRBV6-5	.	TRBJ2-7	ASSPSWDYSYEQY
TRBD1	TRBV19	medium-sized	TRBJ2-2	ASSVTGTGPGELF
TRBD1	TRBV9	.	TRBJ1-5	ASSAGQHNQPQH
TRBD2	TRBV13	.	TRBJ2-4	ASSSTSGGAGTKNIQY
TRBD2	TRBV5-6	few	TRBJ2-7	ASSFGLAGYEQY
.	TRBV4-2	.	TRBJ1-2	ASSQDGSQGYGYT
.	TRBV9	few	TRBJ2-5	ASSVEWGPLETQY
TRBD1	TRBV19	.	TRBJ2-7	ATLGQGEGEQY
.	TRBV6-1	.	TRBJ2-7	ASSVRSYEQY
.	TRBV7-8	few	TRBJ1-1	ASSETDRLNTEAF
TRBD2	TRBV6-4	once	TRBJ2-1	ASSSSGSYNEQF
.	TRBV10-2	once	TRBJ2-1	ASTTVSYNEQF
.	TRBV2	once	TRBJ2-5	ASSWTVQETQY
.	TRBV28	.	TRBJ1-5	ASRSPTGSRGNQPQH
TRBD1	TRBV5-4	once	TRBJ1-2	ASSPGTEYGYT
.	TRBV27	.	TRBJ2-5	ASSPNNGGTQY
TRBD1	TRBV28	.	TRBJ2-5	ASSRQGPWGETQY
TRBD2	TRBV6-1	.	TRBJ2-3	ATPGGALPDTQY
.	TRBV30	.	TRBJ2-3	AWSGGGSSTDTQY
.	TRBV6-6	.	TRBJ1-1	ASRGYTEAF
TRBD2	TRBV2	.	TRBJ2-2	ASSVPGLVGAGELF
TRBD1	TRBV28	.	TRBJ1-5	ASRSDRGNQPQH
.	TRBV9	.	TRBJ2-1	ASSASGNEQF
TRBD1	TRBV9	.	.	ASSVSGTGIYEQY
.	TRBV6-1	.	TRBJ2-2	ANGGDRDFTGELF
TRBD1	TRBV6-6	.	TRBJ2-7	ASSYGPGQGNEQY
.	TRBV28	.	TRBJ2-7	ASSLNPGRYYEQY
.	TRBV21-1	.	TRBJ2-7	ASRSNRGRSDEQY
TRBD2	TRBV5-1	.	.	ASSPPGLHAYEQY
.	TRBV10-3	.	TRBJ1-1	AISEQGTNTEAF
.	TRBV11-2	.	TRBJ1-1	ASSFGGAGTTEAF
TRBD2	TRBV20-1	.	TRBJ2-7	SASMGGEQY
.	TRBV29-1	.	TRBJ2-5	SVLQGQETQY